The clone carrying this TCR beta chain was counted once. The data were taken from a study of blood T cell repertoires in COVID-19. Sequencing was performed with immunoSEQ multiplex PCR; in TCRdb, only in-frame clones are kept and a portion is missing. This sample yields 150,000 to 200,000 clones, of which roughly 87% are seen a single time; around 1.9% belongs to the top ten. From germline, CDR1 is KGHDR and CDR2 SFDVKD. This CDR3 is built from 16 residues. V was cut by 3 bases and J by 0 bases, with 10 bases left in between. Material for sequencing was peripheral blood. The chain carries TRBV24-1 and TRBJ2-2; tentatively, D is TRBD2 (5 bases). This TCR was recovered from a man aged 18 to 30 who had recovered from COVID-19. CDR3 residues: CATSDADGTNTGELFF. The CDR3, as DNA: TGTGCCACCAGTGATGCGGACGGGACGAACACCGGGGAGCTGTTTTTT.